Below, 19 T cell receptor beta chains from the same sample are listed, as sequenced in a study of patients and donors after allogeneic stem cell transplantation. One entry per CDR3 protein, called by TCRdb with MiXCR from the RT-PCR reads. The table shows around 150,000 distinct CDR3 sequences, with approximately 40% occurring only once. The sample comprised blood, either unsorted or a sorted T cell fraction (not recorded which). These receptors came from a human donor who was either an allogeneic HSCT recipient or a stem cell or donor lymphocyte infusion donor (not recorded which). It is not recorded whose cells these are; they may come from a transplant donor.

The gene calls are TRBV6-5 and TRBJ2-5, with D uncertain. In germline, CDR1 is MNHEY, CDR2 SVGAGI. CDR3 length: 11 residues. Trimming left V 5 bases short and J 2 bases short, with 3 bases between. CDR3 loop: CASSKQETQYF. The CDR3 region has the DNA TGTGCCAGCAGTAAACAAGAGACCCAGTACTTC.

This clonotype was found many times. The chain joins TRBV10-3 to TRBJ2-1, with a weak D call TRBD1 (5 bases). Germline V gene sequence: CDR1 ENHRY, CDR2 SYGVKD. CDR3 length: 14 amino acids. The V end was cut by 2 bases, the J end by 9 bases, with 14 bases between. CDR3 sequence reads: CAISEPRATGEQFF. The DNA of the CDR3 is TGTGCCATCAGTGAGCCCAGGGCCACGGGTGAGCAGTTCTTC.

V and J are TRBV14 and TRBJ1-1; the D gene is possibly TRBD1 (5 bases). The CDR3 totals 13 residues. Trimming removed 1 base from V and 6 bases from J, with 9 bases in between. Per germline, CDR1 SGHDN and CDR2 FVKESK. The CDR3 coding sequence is TGTGCCAGCAGCCAAGCAACAGGATCTGAAGCTTTCTTT. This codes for CASSQATGSEAFF.

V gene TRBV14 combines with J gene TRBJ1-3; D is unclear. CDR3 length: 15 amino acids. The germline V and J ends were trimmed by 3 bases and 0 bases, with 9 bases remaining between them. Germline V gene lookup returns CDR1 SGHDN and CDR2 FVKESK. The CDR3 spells CASSQRSNSGNTIYF. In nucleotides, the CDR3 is TGTGCCAGCAGCCAGAGGTCAAACTCTGGAAACACCATATATTTT.

The CDR3 sequence: CASSLAGEGNNQPQHF. The DNA for the CDR3 is TGTGCCAGCAGTTTAGCCGGGGAGGGGAACAATCAGCCCCAGCATTTT. The chain joins TRBV12-3 or TRBV12-4 to TRBJ1-5, with D possibly being TRBD1 (5 bases). V lost 0 bases and J 3 bases, leaving 12 bases between the germline ends. This CDR3 spans 16 amino acids.

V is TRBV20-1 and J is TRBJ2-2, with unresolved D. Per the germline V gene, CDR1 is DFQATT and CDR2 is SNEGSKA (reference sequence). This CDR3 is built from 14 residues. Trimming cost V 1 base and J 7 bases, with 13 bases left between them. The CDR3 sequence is CSARGSRSIGELFF. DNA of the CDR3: TGCAGTGCTAGAGGTTCCCGGAGTATCGGGGAGCTGTTTTTT.

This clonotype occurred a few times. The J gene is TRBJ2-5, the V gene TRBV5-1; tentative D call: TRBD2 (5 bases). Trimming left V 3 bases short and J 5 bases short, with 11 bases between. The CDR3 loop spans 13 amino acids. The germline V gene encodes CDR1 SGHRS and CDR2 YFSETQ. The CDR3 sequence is CASSYSGSETQYF. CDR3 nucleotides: TGCGCCAGCAGCTACAGCGGATCGGAGACCCAGTACTTC.

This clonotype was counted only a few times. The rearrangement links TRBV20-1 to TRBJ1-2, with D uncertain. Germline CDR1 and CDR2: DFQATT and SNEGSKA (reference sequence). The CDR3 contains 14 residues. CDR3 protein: CSPEDGGANYGYTF. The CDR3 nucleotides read TGCAGCCCAGAGGACGGCGGAGCTAACTATGGCTACACCTTC.

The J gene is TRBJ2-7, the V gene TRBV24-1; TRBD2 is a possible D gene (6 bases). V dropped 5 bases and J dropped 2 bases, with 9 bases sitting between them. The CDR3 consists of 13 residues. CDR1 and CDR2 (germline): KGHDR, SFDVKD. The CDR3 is CATSGGTAYEQYF. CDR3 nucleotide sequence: TGTGCCACCAGTGGCGGGACGGCCTACGAGCAGTACTTC.

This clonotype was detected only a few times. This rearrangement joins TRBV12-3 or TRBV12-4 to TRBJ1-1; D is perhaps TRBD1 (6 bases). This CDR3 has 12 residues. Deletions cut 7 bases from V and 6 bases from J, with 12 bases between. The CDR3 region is CASTTGRPEAFF. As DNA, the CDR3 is TGTGCCAGCACAACAGGGAGGCCTGAAGCTTTCTTT.

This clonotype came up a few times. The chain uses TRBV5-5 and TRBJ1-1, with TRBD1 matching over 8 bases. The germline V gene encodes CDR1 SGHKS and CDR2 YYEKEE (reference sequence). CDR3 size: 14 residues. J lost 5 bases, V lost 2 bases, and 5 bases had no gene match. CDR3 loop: CASSFGQGGTEAFF. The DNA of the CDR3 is TGTGCCAGCAGCTTCGGACAGGGAGGTACTGAAGCTTTCTTT.

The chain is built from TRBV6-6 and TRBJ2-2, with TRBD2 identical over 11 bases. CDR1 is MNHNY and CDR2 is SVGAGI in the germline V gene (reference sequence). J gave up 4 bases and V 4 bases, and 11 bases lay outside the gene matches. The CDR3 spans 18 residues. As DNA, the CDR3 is TGTGCCAGCAGTTTGCTACTAGCGGGGGTCCCGGGCACCGGGGAGCTGTTTTTT. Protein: CASSLLLAGVPGTGELFF.

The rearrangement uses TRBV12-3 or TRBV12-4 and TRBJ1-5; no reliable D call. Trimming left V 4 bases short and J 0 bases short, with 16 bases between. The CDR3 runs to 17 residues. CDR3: CASSSSVTSYSNQPQHF. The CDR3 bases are TGTGCCAGCAGTTCCTCCGTCACGAGCTATAGCAATCAGCCCCAGCATTTT.

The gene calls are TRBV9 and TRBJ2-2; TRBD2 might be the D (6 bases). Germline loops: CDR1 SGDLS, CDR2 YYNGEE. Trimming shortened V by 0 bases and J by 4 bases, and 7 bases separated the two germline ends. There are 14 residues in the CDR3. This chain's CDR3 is CASSVVSGTGELFF. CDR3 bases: TGTGCCAGCAGCGTAGTTAGCGGCACCGGGGAGCTGTTTTTT.

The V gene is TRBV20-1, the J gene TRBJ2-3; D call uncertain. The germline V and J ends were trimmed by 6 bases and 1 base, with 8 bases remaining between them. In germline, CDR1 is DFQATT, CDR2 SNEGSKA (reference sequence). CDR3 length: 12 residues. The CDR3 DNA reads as TGCAGTGCCCTGGGCCGCACAGATACGCAGTATTTT. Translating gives CSALGRTDTQYF.

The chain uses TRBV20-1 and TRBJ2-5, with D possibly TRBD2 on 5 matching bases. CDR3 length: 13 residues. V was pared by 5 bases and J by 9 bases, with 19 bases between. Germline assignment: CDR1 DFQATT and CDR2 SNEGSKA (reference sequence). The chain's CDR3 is CSAADGGLEAQYF. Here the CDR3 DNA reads TGCAGTGCTGCGGACGGCGGCTTGGAGGCCCAGTACTTC.

As DNA, the CDR3 is TGTGCCAGCAGCTTAAGGGACAGTAGCAATCAGCCCCAGCATTTT. Encoded protein: CASSLRDSSNQPQHF. The J gene is TRBJ1-5, the V gene TRBV12-3 or TRBV12-4; 7 nucleotides agree with TRBD1. The CDR3 spans 15 residues. V dropped 6 bases and J dropped 0; count of bases not matched to a gene: 5.

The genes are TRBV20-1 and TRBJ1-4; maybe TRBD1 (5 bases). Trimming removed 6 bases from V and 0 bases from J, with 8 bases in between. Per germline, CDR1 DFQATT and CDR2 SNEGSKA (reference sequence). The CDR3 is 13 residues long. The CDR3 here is CSAQGSTNEKLFF. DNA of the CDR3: TGCAGTGCGCAGGGATCAACTAATGAAAAACTGTTTTTT.

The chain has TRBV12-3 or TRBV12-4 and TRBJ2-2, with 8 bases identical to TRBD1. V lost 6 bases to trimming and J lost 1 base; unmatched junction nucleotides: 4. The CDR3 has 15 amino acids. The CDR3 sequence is CASSWDRRNTGELFF. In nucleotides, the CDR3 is TGTGCCAGCAGCTGGGACAGGAGGAACACCGGGGAGCTGTTTTTT.